This T cell receptor beta chain was identified during a study of identical twins. V lost 1 base to trimming and J lost 0 bases; unmatched junction nucleotides: 2. CDR1 is SGHAT and CDR2 is FQNNGV in the germline V gene. The CDR3 loop spans 17 amino acids. TCRdb fed the 5' RACE reads into MiXCR, producing one record per CDR3 protein. This sample has a few hundred thousand distinct CDR3 sequences, with over 8.5% found just once. This clonotype was detected only a few times. As yet, its antigen is unknown. The study, taken as a whole, reports: The authors drew conclusions from cross-sectional statistical analysis rather than following the same donors.

The same specimen was also included in a second study, on yellow fever vaccine responses in identical twins.

Input material: PBMCs. The source is a young woman in good health. V usage is TRBV11-2 and J usage is TRBJ2-6; 8 nucleotides match TRBD1. CDR3 residues: CASSLGTGYSGANVLTF. CDR3 nucleotides: TGTGCCAGCAGCTTAGGGACAGGGTACTCTGGGGCCAACGTCCTGACTTTC.